This T cell receptor (beta chain) came from a study of beta chain features in type 1 diabetes. CD4+ naive, central memory, regulatory and stem cell-like memory subsets were isolated by sorting on CD45RO/CCR7/CD25/CD127/CD95/CD27. Study-level points and caveats: A cDNA-based sequencing approach could over-represent cells with high TCR expression.

The sequenced template was cDNA made from the entire isolated RNA. Repertoires were generated with immunoSEQ multiplex PCR, while TCRdb's copy carries only in-frame clones and drops some. The table lists more than 140,000 clones, less than 10% of them singletons. This clone was seen more than once but under ten times. Its antigen is unknown. Trimming removed 0 bases at V and 4 bases at J, with 10 bases between. This CDR3 contains 14 residues. From germline, CDR1 is SGHNT and CDR2 YYREEE (reference sequence). The chain links TRBV5-4 to TRBJ2-5, with D possibly TRBD1 on 6 matching bases. The receptor was isolated from a woman aged 40 to 50 in good health. Sequencing input: central memory CD4+ T cells from blood. This CDR3 reads CASSLEWGPETQYF. CDR3 bases: TGTGCCAGCAGCTTGGAGTGGGGGCCAGAGACCCAGTACTTC.